This T cell receptor beta chain was found in a study of shared clonotypes between healthy human individuals. Profiling relied on immunoSEQ multiplex PCR, and the TCRdb table lists in-frame clones only, not all of them. The table lists hundreds of thousands of clones, roughly 98% of them singletons, with roughly 0.29% in the top ten. This CDR3 has 18 amino acids. Trimming took 3 bases from V and 3 from J; bases not matched to a gene: 13. The germline CDR1 and CDR2 sequences are MNHEY and SMNVEV (reference sequence). Naivety among CD8 cells was defined by CD45RO negativity and positive CCR7 selection, thereby excluding terminally differentiated effector memory CD45RA+ cells.

The chain joins TRBV27 to TRBJ1-2; 10 nucleotides align to TRBD1. The source material was naive CD8+ T cells sorted from blood. The receptor was isolated from a man aged 25 to 40 in good health. Here the CDR3 DNA reads TGTGCCAGCAGTTTCACGGCCGGGACAGGGGTGGTCGACTATGGCTACACCTTC. This sequence encodes CASSFTAGTGVVDYGYTF.